A single sample gave rise to the 21 T cell receptor beta chains below, sequenced in a study of T cells after yellow fever vaccination. MiXCR was run by TCRdb on the 5' RACE reads, yielding one entry per CDR3 protein. The sample lists over 85,000 distinct CDR3 sequences; roughly 8.2% were seen once. This specimen consisted of CD8+ T cells not binding an NS4B(214-222) dextramer, sorted from PBMCs, obtained around 16 days after the first yellow fever vaccination. These receptors were collected from a man younger than 35 who received the YFV17D yellow fever vaccine.

V usage is TRBV10-2 and J usage is TRBJ2-7; the match to TRBD1 covers 7 bases. V lost 2 bases to trimming and J lost 3 bases; unmatched junction nucleotides: 4. The CDR3 has 14 amino acids. The germline V gene encodes CDR1 WSHSY and CDR2 SAAADI. The CDR3: CASSEATGYYEQYF. The CDR3 coding sequence is TGCGCCAGCAGTGAGGCGACAGGGTACTACGAGCAGTACTTC.

The chain joins TRBV20-1 to TRBJ1-4; TRBD1 aligns across 7 bases. Germline V gives CDR1 DFQATT, CDR2 SNEGSKA (reference sequence). V was clipped by 5 bases and J by 7 bases; unmatched bases: 10. The CDR3 runs 14 residues. This CDR3 reads CSAQGGSVGEKLFF. The CDR3, as DNA: TGCAGTGCTCAAGGGGGCTCTGTAGGTGAAAAACTGTTTTTT.

In nucleotides, the CDR3 is TGCGCCAGCAGCCCCCCCGGCCGGACCCCTACGGAGCAGTTCTTC. This gives the protein CASSPPGRTPTEQFF. The rearrangement joins TRBV4-3 to TRBJ2-1; D unresolved. The CDR3 sequence is 15 residues long. CDR1 is LGHNA, CDR2 YSLEER, per germline. The V end was cut by 4 bases, the J end by 10 bases, with 20 bases between.

This clonotype was picked up many times. The chain links TRBV5-1 to TRBJ2-1; 11 bases align to TRBD2. Germline V gene data show CDR1 as SGHRS and CDR2 as YFSETQ. V shed 4 bases and J 8 bases; nucleotides not matched to a gene: 5. The CDR3 consists of 14 residues. CDR3 DNA sequence: TGCGCCAGCAGCCTCACTAGCGGGGGATATGAGCAGTTCTTC. Translating it yields CASSLTSGGYEQFF.

This clonotype came up a few times. The J gene is TRBJ2-5, the V gene TRBV20-1; TRBD2 is a possible D gene (5 bases). Germline V gene data show CDR1 as DFQATT and CDR2 as SNEGSKA (reference sequence). Trimming pared 3 bases from V and 4 bases from J, leaving 18 bases between. This CDR3 contains 15 residues. Written as DNA, the CDR3 is TGCAGTGCTAGTTCGTGGCTAGCTGAAGGAGAGACCCAGTACTTC. Translated: CSASSWLAEGETQYF.

This clonotype was observed a handful of times. The chain links TRBV15 to TRBJ1-2, with D possibly being TRBD1 (5 bases). V dropped 3 bases and J dropped 0 bases, with 8 bases sitting between them. Germline V gives CDR1 LNHNV, CDR2 YYDKDF (reference sequence). This CDR3 contains 14 residues. The CDR3 is CATSSDRANYGYTF. The CDR3 coding sequence is TGTGCCACCAGCAGCGACAGAGCTAACTATGGCTACACCTTC.

In this sample, this clonotype turned up a few times. The chain joins TRBV7-2 to TRBJ2-4; 14 bases are shared with TRBD2. CDR3 length: 15 amino acids. With 5 bases clipped from V and 6 bases from J, the junction kept 3 bases outside the gene matches. Germline-derived CDR1 and CDR2 are SGHTA and FQGNSA. CDR3 in amino acids: CASSVGLAGGNIQYF. The DNA of the CDR3 is TGTGCCAGCAGCGTCGGACTAGCGGGGGGAAACATTCAGTACTTC.

This chain uses TRBV6-2 or TRBV6-3 with TRBJ2-1; unclear D gene. V was cut by 6 bases and J by 3 bases, with 15 bases left in between. This CDR3 is built from 15 residues. Germline lookup yields CDR1 MNHEY and CDR2 SVGEGT. The CDR3 spells CASSLLAALYNEQFF. CDR3 nucleotide sequence: TGTGCCAGCAGCCTGTTGGCAGCCCTCTACAATGAGCAGTTCTTC.

The V and J genes are TRBV9 and TRBJ2-1; 7 nucleotides line up with TRBD1. The V segment lost 2 bases and the J segment 7 bases; nucleotides outside the gene matches: 6. This CDR3 has 14 amino acids. Looked up from germline, CDR1 is SGDLS and CDR2 is YYNGEE. This CDR3 is CASSVRDRMNEQFF. The DNA for the CDR3 is TGTGCCAGCAGCGTTCGGGACAGAATGAATGAGCAGTTCTTC.

This clonotype was picked up a small number of times. The chain is built from TRBV7-9 and TRBJ1-5, with no clear D. V lost 1 base and J 4 bases, leaving 14 bases between the germline ends. Germline V gives CDR1 SEHNR, CDR2 FQNEAQ (reference sequence). The CDR3 sequence is 16 residues long. The CDR3 sequence is CASSLGEGHLNQPQHF. CDR3 in DNA: TGTGCCAGCAGCTTAGGTGAGGGTCACCTAAATCAGCCCCAGCATTTT.

This chain uses TRBV4-3 with TRBJ2-3; D call uncertain. Trimming took off 4 bases at V and 2 bases at J, with 10 bases between the two ends. Germline V gives CDR1 LGHNA, CDR2 YSLEER. The CDR3 extends over 14 amino acids. CDR3 in amino acids: CASSPARATDTQYF. CDR3 in DNA: TGCGCCAGCAGCCCAGCACGCGCCACAGATACGCAGTATTTT.

This clonotype showed up just a few times. CDR3 region: CASSHDRGRADTQYF. The CDR3 coding sequence is TGCGCCAGCAGCCACGACAGGGGGCGGGCAGATACGCAGTATTTT. The chain couples TRBV4-1 to TRBJ2-3; 10 bases align to TRBD1. CDR1 is MGHRA and CDR2 is YSYEKL in the germline V gene. The CDR3 spans 15 residues. V lost 3 bases to trimming and J lost 4 bases; unmatched junction nucleotides: 4.

V gene TRBV11-2 combines with J gene TRBJ2-7, with 7 bases aligning to TRBD1. This CDR3 has 16 residues. V lost 0 bases to trimming and J lost 2 bases; unmatched junction nucleotides: 7. CDR1 and CDR2 from the germline V gene are SGHAT and FQNNGV. CDR3 sequence: CASSLDGFGQAYEQYV. In DNA form, the CDR3 reads TGTGCCAGCAGCTTAGATGGGTTTGGACAGGCCTACGAGCAGTACGTC.

Comments on this clonotype: The junction differs from germline at one of its ends, possibly a read error. The chain carries TRBV12-5 and TRBJ1-2; D remains ambiguous. The V gene's germline CDR1 is LGHNT and CDR2 FRNRAP. The CDR3 has 12 amino acids. The CDR3 nucleotides read TGTGCTAGTGGCACGGGTTCCTATGGCTACATCTTC. Protein: CASGTGSYGYIF.

This clonotype showed up just a few times. V and J are TRBV18 and TRBJ2-5; D gene uncertain. Germline V gene lookup returns CDR1 KGHSH and CDR2 LQKENI. Deletions cut 0 bases from V and 2 bases from J, with 4 bases between. The CDR3 is made up of 13 amino acids. Written as DNA, the CDR3 is TGTGCCAGCTCACCACCCAGTCAAGAGACCCAGTACTTC. It yields the protein CASSPPSQETQYF.

In this sample, this clonotype turned up a few times. The V call is TRBV7-9, the J call TRBJ1-1, with D maybe TRBD1 (5 bases). V was shortened by 5 bases and J by 1 base, with 14 bases between the two germline ends. The CDR3 length is 15 residues. Germline V gene lookup returns CDR1 SEHNR and CDR2 FQNEAQ (reference sequence). The DNA for the CDR3 is TGTGCCAGCAGCCCTAAGGGACTGCGGAACACTGAAGCTTTCTTT. Protein: CASSPKGLRNTEAFF.

This clonotype was counted only a few times. V is TRBV6-1 and J is TRBJ1-2; D is ambiguous. Germline CDR1 is MNHNS and CDR2 is SASEGT. Trimming left V 8 bases short and J 4 bases short, with 14 bases between. This CDR3 has 13 amino acids. The CDR3 reads CASAPALVYGYTF. As DNA, the CDR3 is TGTGCCAGCGCCCCCGCGTTAGTCTATGGCTACACCTTC.

Only a few counts were recorded for this clonotype. V usage is TRBV15 and J usage is TRBJ2-3; D unclear. This CDR3 region has 15 residues. CDR1 is LNHNV and CDR2 is YYDKDF in the germline V gene (reference sequence). Trimming removed 1 base from V and 0 bases from J, with 8 bases in between. The CDR3 reads CATSRGPLSTDTQYF. The CDR3 bases are TGTGCCACCAGCAGAGGCCCCCTTAGCACAGATACGCAGTATTTT.

The gene calls are TRBV11-2 and TRBJ2-3, with 11 bases fitting TRBD1. This CDR3 spans 16 amino acids. Germline V gene data show CDR1 as SGHAT and CDR2 as FQNNGV. V shed 4 bases, J shed 3 bases, and the junction held 6 bases outside the gene matches. In DNA form, the CDR3 reads TGTGCCAGCAGCTCATTCCGGGACAGGGGGACAGATACGCAGTATTTT. Translating gives CASSSFRDRGTDTQYF.

This clonotype was seen a handful of times. V is TRBV7-6 and J is TRBJ1-1; D unresolved. This CDR3 comprises 13 residues. V was trimmed by 3 bases and J by 4 bases, leaving 9 bases between them. CDR1 and CDR2 from the germline V gene are SGHVS and FNYEAQ. The CDR3 sequence: CASSFGSGTEAFF. Written as DNA, the CDR3 is TGTGCCAGCAGCTTCGGGTCTGGCACTGAAGCTTTCTTT.

This clonotype was detected ten times or more. The rearrangement joins TRBV7-6 to TRBJ1-2; no reliable D call. The CDR3 contains 16 residues. V was shortened by 1 base and J by 6 bases, with 18 bases between the two germline ends. Looked up from germline, CDR1 is SGHVS and CDR2 is FNYEAQ. This CDR3 is CASSLGVGPTSDGYTF. CDR3 DNA: TGTGCCAGCAGCTTAGGAGTTGGGCCCACCTCCGATGGCTACACCTTC.